The rows below give T cell receptor beta chains drawn from one sample of a study of blood T cell repertoires in COVID-19. This table comes from immunoSEQ multiplex PCR, and its TCRdb copy is limited to in-frame clones, with some not included. Of about 190,000 clones listed, 84% are singletons. The sequencing sample was made of peripheral blood. These receptors were obtained from a man in his thirties or forties with active or convalescent COVID-19. CDR3s include the opening cysteine and the closing phenylalanine or tryptophan.

CDR3: CATRGTGMVTEAFF
V: TRBV24-1
J: TRBJ1-1

CDR3: CASSQEWTGDVNTEAFF
V: TRBV4-1
J: TRBJ1-1

CDR3: CASSGSGELFF
V: TRBV4-1
J: TRBJ2-2

CDR3: CARLSGTEAFF
V: TRBV2
J: TRBJ1-1

CDR3: CASSEQGATGANVLTF
V: TRBV2
J: TRBJ2-6

CDR3: CASSLSPLAAQYF
V: TRBV27
J: TRBJ2-5

CDR3: CASSLQASGGAIADTQYF
V: TRBV5-1
J: TRBJ2-3

CDR3: CASSPRNQQSNTEAFF
V: TRBV18
J: TRBJ1-1

CDR3: CATSDSGGARNEQYF
V: TRBV24-1
J: TRBJ2-7

CDR3: CASSSRIQLGYGYTF
V: TRBV6-5
J: TRBJ1-2

CDR3: CASSSAGVLNTGELFF
V: TRBV11-2
J: TRBJ2-2

CDR3: CASSQDFKGAEGYTF
V: TRBV4-1
J: TRBJ1-2

CDR3: CASSLGQGYEKLFF
V: TRBV7-9
J: TRBJ1-4

CDR3: CATTRTGAYNEQFF
V: TRBV27
J: TRBJ2-1

CDR3: CASSSGQANEKLFF
V: TRBV6-2/TRBV6-3
J: TRBJ1-4

CDR3: CASSSSSGTDTQYF
V: TRBV6-5
J: TRBJ2-3

CDR3: CASSREGGAAGRQFF
V: TRBV6-5
J: TRBJ2-1

CDR3: CASSSFPGNTIYF
V: TRBV27
J: TRBJ1-3

CDR3: CASKDRDYKETQYF
V: TRBV27
J: TRBJ2-5

CDR3: CASSLVSGMEGNTEAFF
V: TRBV7-9
J: TRBJ1-1

CDR3: CASSEEGGQPNYGYTF
V: TRBV6-1
J: TRBJ1-2

CDR3: CASSSVWQGTSYEQYF
V: TRBV6-6
J: TRBJ2-7

CDR3: CASSSYGLAGGDTQYF
V: TRBV27
J: TRBJ2-3

CDR3: CASSLGTGNTEAFF
V: TRBV7-9
J: TRBJ1-1

CDR3: CASKEGAGGANVLTF
V: TRBV5-1
J: TRBJ2-6

CDR3: CASSSAGKSGELFF
V: TRBV11-2
J: TRBJ2-2

CDR3: CASSWDRIFYAEAFF
V: TRBV5-4
J: TRBJ1-1

CDR3: CASMGTENTEAFF
V: TRBV19
J: TRBJ1-1

CDR3: CASSYVASGADEQFF
V: TRBV6-5
J: TRBJ2-1

CDR3: CASDLRGAGGPTDTQYF
V: TRBV3-1/TRBV3-2
J: TRBJ2-3

CDR3: CASSPGGVALYEQYF
V: TRBV4-1
J: TRBJ2-7

CDR3: CASSAGLAFDEQFF
V: TRBV9
J: TRBJ2-1

CDR3: CATSDQGYEQYF
V: TRBV24-1
J: TRBJ2-7